This is a list of T cell receptor beta chains from one sample in a study of shared clonotypes between healthy human individuals. Sequencing used immunoSEQ multiplex PCR; TCRdb keeps in-frame clones, though not all of them. The repertoire consists of 650,000 to 700,000 clones, with less than 95% occurring once and the leading ten covering 34%. The specimen sequenced was memory CD8+ T cells from PBMCs. All receptors come from a man between 18 and 35 years old in good health. Some clones in this sample may be carry-over from other donors' samples. Both conserved end residues are part of each CDR3. D genes are given only for firm matches. Clone size is given for some rows only: seen once, a few or many times, or a class if the clone is expanded.

D gene | clone size | J gene | V gene | CDR3 DNA | CDR3 protein
. | . | TRBJ2-1 | TRBV19 | TGTGCCAGTAGTATAACACAGGGACCTGAGCAGTTCTTC | CASSITQGPEQFF
TRBD1 | . | TRBJ1-2 | TRBV28 | TGTGCCAGCAGCCCCTCGGGGACAGGGCTCTATGGCTACACCTTC | CASSPSGTGLYGYTF
TRBD2 | . | TRBJ2-1 | TRBV7-6 | TGTGCCAGCAGCCCCTGGACTAGCTCGGGGTTCGAGCAGTTCTTC | CASSPWTSSGFEQFF
. | . | TRBJ1-5 | TRBV27 | TGTGCCAGCAGTTCCCGACTACAAAACAATCAGCCCCAGCATTTT | CASSSRLQNNQPQHF
TRBD1 | . | TRBJ1-1 | TRBV7-9 | TGTGCCAGCAGCTTGATCGGGACAGATGAGGGTGAAGCTTTCTTT | CASSLIGTDEGEAFF
. | . | TRBJ1-5 | TRBV2 | TGTGCCAGCAGTTTAGGCCAAGGAAGGAGCAATCAGCCCCAGCATTTT | CASSLGQGRSNQPQHF
. | . | TRBJ2-1 | TRBV9 | TGTGCCAGCAGCGTAGAGCAAGGGGGCTCCTACAATGAGCAGTTCTTC | CASSVEQGGSYNEQFF
. | once | TRBJ1-4 | TRBV4-1 | TGCGCCAGCAGCCAAGATCTCGGGGAGTTAGGAAAACTGTTTTTT | CASSQDLGELGKLFF
TRBD1 | once | TRBJ2-7 | TRBV7-2 | TGTGCCAGCAGCTTAGTCCCGGGACAGGCCGAGCAGTACTTC | CASSLVPGQAEQYF
TRBD2 | . | TRBJ2-1 | TRBV29-1 | TGCAGCGTTGAAAGGGGGAGCGGGAGTTCCTACAATGAGCAGTTCTTC | CSVERGSGSSYNEQFF